This T cell receptor (beta chain) was identified in a study of blood T cell repertoires in COVID-19. Study details: Nucleic acid was either cDNA or gDNA, and it came from T cells, B-cell-depleted T cells, or PBMCs.

Original processing notes: Amplifying reference gene primers gave estimates of nucleated cell counts. Clones were sequenced by immunoSEQ multiplex PCR, and TCRdb holds only the in-frame ones, with some missing. V, J and clone size were drawn from that table, and D and trimming were deduced from the DNA. In the table there are about 200,000 clones, 81% of which are singletons. As regards this clone: An end of the junction does not agree with germline; a read error may underlie this.

The CDR3 has 13 amino acids. The germline V gene has CDR1 KGHSH and CDR2 LQKENI. This TCR came from a woman aged 80 or over with acute or convalescent COVID-19. The sequenced material came from peripheral blood. V and J are TRBV18 and TRBJ2-4, with 7 positions matching TRBD1. In DNA form, the CDR3 reads TGTGCCAGCTCATCCACGTTCGGACAGGTCGGGGACTTC. Amino acid sequence: CASSSTFGQVGDF.